A selection of T cell receptor beta chains follows, all from one sample in a study of blood T cells in healthy people across ages. MiXCR, run by TCRdb on the 5' RACE reads, gives a single entry per CDR3 protein. Seen here are fewer than 1,000,000 distinct CDR3 sequences, around half observed once, and the top ten hold about a sixth. The material sequenced was blood. These receptors came from a man older than 75 in good health. Each CDR3 is given with its conserved first and last residue. A D gene is named only where the DNA matches it firmly. Clone size appears in some rows only: once, few, many, or a class for an expanded clone.

>TRBD2|many|TRBJ2-5|TRBV29-1
TGCAGCGTTGACCCGGGACTAGCGGGGTCCCAAGAGACCCAGTACTTC
CSVDPGLAGSQETQYF
>.|.|TRBJ1-6|TRBV3-1
TGTGCCAGCAGCCAGTCGAGGAATTCACCCCTCCACTTT
CASSQSRNSPLHF
>.|.|TRBJ1-1|TRBV29-1
TGCAGCGTTGCCCGGGACGGGAACACTGAAGCTTTCTTT
CSVARDGNTEAFF
>.|.|TRBJ2-2|TRBV12-3/TRBV12-4
TGTGCCAGCACCCCATTTAGTGACAACACCGGGGAGCTGTTTTTT
CASTPFSDNTGELFF
>TRBD1|.|TRBJ1-4|TRBV18
TGTGCCAGCTCACGGGGACAGGTGCCTAATGAAAAACTGTTTTTT
CASSRGQVPNEKLFF
>.|.|TRBJ1-4|TRBV6-6
TGTGCCAGCAGCGGGGGGTCAGGGACTAATGAAAAACTGTTTTTT
CASSGGSGTNEKLFF
>TRBD1|.|TRBJ2-2|TRBV5-1
TGCGCCAGCAGCTTGACAGGGGAGAACACCGGGGAGCTGTTTTTT
CASSLTGENTGELFF
>TRBD2|.|TRBJ2-7|TRBV20-1
TGCAGTGGGGAAACGGGGGGTACCTACGAGCAGTACTTC
CSGETGGTYEQYF
>.|few|TRBJ2-5|TRBV11-3
TGTGCCAGCAGTTCTAACCGGGACGGGCAGGGGACCCAGTACTTC
CASSSNRDGQGTQYF
>.|.|TRBJ2-4|TRBV18
TGTGCCAGCTCGAACCTTGGACAAGGGTTAGCCAAAAACATTCAGTACTTC
CASSNLGQGLAKNIQYF
>.|.|TRBJ2-2|TRBV5-1
TGCGCCAGCACCCCCGAAGCGAACACCGGGGAGCTGTTTTTT
CASTPEANTGELFF
>.|few|TRBJ2-3|TRBV29-1
TGCAGCGTTGAAGACGGAGGGGCTGGGGATACGCAGTATTTT
CSVEDGGAGDTQYF
>.|many|TRBJ1-5|TRBV12-3/TRBV12-4
TGTGCCAGCAGTTTATCTGGTCAGCCCCAGCATTTT
CASSLSGQPQHF
>TRBD2|.|TRBJ2-7|TRBV2
TGTGCCAGCAGTGGACTAGCTACGATCTCCTACGAGCAGTACTTC
CASSGLATISYEQYF
>.|few|TRBJ1-2|TRBV7-9
TGTGCCAGCAGCTTAGGGGGGGGGTCCTATGGCTACACCTTC
CASSLGGGSYGYTF
>.|.|TRBJ2-2|TRBV30
TGTGCCTGGAGAGGTTATTTTACCGGGGAGCTGTTTTTT
CAWRGYFTGELFF
>.|.|TRBJ1-5|TRBV28
TGTGCCAGCAGAACTTGGGGGGCTGGTAATCAGCCCCAGCATTTT
CASRTWGAGNQPQHF
>TRBD1|few|TRBJ2-7|TRBV14
TGTGCCAGCAGCCAAGGGACAGGGGATACCTACGAGCAGTACTTC
CASSQGTGDTYEQYF
>.|.|TRBJ2-7|TRBV20-1
TGCAGTGCTCACCCTAGGGGAGGCTCCTTCTACGAGCAGTACTTC
CSAHPRGGSFYEQYF
>TRBD1|many|TRBJ1-4|TRBV29-1
TGCAGCGTATCATCAAGACAGGGCGGCGAAAAACTGTTTTTT
CSVSSRQGGEKLFF
>TRBD2|.|TRBJ2-3|TRBV6-1
TGTGCCAGCAGGGAAGGGACTAGCGGGTTCACAGATACGCAGTATTTT
CASREGTSGFTDTQYF
>.|.|TRBJ1-6|TRBV10-3
TGTGCCATCAAGGCCGAGGGAAATTCACCCCTCCACTTT
CAIKAEGNSPLHF
>.|.|TRBJ2-3|TRBV7-2
TGTGCCAGCAGCCTCCTCACAGTAAGCACAGATACGCAGTATTTT
CASSLLTVSTDTQYF
>TRBD2|many|TRBJ2-1|TRBV29-1
TGCAGGGGCGGCGGGGGTTCCAATGAGCAGTTCTTC
CRGGGGSNEQFF
>.|.|TRBJ2-2|TRBV12-3/TRBV12-4
TGTGCCAGCAGCCAAAACCCCAGGTCTGACGGGGAGCTGTTTTTT
CASSQNPRSDGELFF
>.|.|TRBJ2-1|TRBV7-8
TGTGCCAGCAGACTCCAGACGGGGAGCTCCTACAATGAGCAGTTCTTC
CASRLQTGSSYNEQFF
>.|few|TRBJ2-3|TRBV27
TGTGCCAGCAGTTTCCGGGATCCTAGCACAGATACGCAGTATTTT
CASSFRDPSTDTQYF
>TRBD1|.|TRBJ1-5|TRBV10-3
TGTGCCATCAGCCACACAGGGGGATCAAATCAGCCCCAGCATTTT
CAISHTGGSNQPQHF
>.|few|TRBJ2-5|TRBV6-6
TGTGCCAGCAGTAGGGAGGGGGGGGAGCAGTACTTC
CASSREGGEQYF
>.|once|TRBJ1-5|TRBV19
TGTGCCAGTAGTTTCACAGGGTGGCGAAATCAGCCCCAGCATTTT
CASSFTGWRNQPQHF
>.|.|TRBJ1-5|TRBV12-3/TRBV12-4
TGTGCCAGCAGTTTGGACAGAAGCAATCAGCCCCAGCATTTT
CASSLDRSNQPQHF
>.|.|TRBJ2-1|TRBV6-5
TGTGCCAGCAGTTATGAGGGTCGTTCTCTCAAGGAGCAGTTCTTC
CASSYEGRSLKEQFF
>TRBD1|.|TRBJ2-5|TRBV6-1
TGTGCCAGCACCCGGACAGGGGGTAACCAAGAGACCCAGTACTTC
CASTRTGGNQETQYF
>TRBD2|.|TRBJ2-1|TRBV4-3
TGCGCCAGCAGCCAAGTAGCGGGATACAATGAGCAGTTCTTC
CASSQVAGYNEQFF
>TRBD2|.|TRBJ2-2|TRBV10-3
TGTGCCATCAGTGGGCGGGAGACCACCGGGGAGCTGTTTTTT
CAISGRETTGELFF
>.|.|TRBJ2-1|TRBV21-1
TGTGCCAGCAGCATCCCGGAGGGGGCCCAGGCCTACAATGAGCAGTTCTTC
CASSIPEGAQAYNEQFF
>TRBD1|.|TRBJ1-1|TRBV20-1
TGCAGTGCTCAGGACAGGGCCACTGAAGCTTTCTTT
CSAQDRATEAFF
>.|.|TRBJ2-7|TRBV28
TGTGCCAGCAGTTTCATAGACAGGACCTACGAGCAGTACTTC
CASSFIDRTYEQYF
>TRBD1|once|TRBJ1-6|TRBV27
TGTGCCAGCACAGGGGGGAATTATAATTCACCCCTCCACTTT
CASTGGNYNSPLHF
>.|.|TRBJ2-7|TRBV12-3/TRBV12-4
TGTGCAGGGGGGGTGAGCGAGCAGTACTTC
CAGGVSEQYF
>.|few|TRBJ2-4|TRBV9
TGTGCCAGCAGCGTAGGAGTTTCTACCAAAAACATTCAGTACTTC
CASSVGVSTKNIQYF
>TRBD2|.|TRBJ2-1|TRBV25-1
TGTGCCAGCAGTTCTCTGGGACTAGCGGTCTGCAATGAGCAGTTCTTC
CASSSLGLAVCNEQFF
>.|.|TRBJ2-2|TRBV11-2
TGTGCCAGCAGCAGTAGGGCAGATCCCACCGGGGAGCTGTTTTTT
CASSSRADPTGELFF
>.|.|TRBJ2-3|TRBV25-1
TGTGCCAGCAGTGATCAGACCGGGTCCGACCCTTACACGCAGTATTTT
CASSDQTGSDPYTQYF
>.|many|TRBJ2-1|TRBV7-6
TGTGCCAGCAGCCTTGTGGTAGCGGAAAACAATGAGCAGTTCTTC
CASSLVVAENNEQFF
>TRBD2|.|TRBJ2-5|TRBV11-2
TGTGCCAGCAGCTTAGCCCCCTCGGCTAGCGGGATGGGGAATGAGCAGTACTTC
CASSLAPSASGMGNEQYF
>.|.|TRBJ2-6|TRBV15
TGTGCCACCAGCAGAGATACAGGTCCCTCTGGGGCCAACGTCCCGACTTTC
CATSRDTGPSGANVPTF
>.|few|TRBJ1-6|TRBV7-2
TGTGCCAGCAGCTTAGCATCGAGCTCCTATAATTCACCCCTCCACTTT
CASSLASSSYNSPLHF
>.|.|TRBJ2-1|TRBV5-1
.
CASSLGVAGGNEQSF
>.|.|TRBJ2-5|TRBV3-1
TGTGCCAGCAGCCAATTTCTTGAGCAGTACTTC
CASSQFLEQYF
>.|few|TRBJ1-5|TRBV7-2
TGTGCCAGCAGCTTAGATACAGGGTCATGGCAGCCCCAGCATTTT
CASSLDTGSWQPQHF
>TRBD1|few|TRBJ2-5|TRBV5-1
TGCGCCAGCAGCTATGGACAGGGCCTGGAGACCCAGTACTTC
CASSYGQGLETQYF
>.|few|TRBJ2-1|TRBV20-1
TGCAGTGCCCCTACAGCGGGCAATGAGCAGTTCTTC
CSAPTAGNEQFF